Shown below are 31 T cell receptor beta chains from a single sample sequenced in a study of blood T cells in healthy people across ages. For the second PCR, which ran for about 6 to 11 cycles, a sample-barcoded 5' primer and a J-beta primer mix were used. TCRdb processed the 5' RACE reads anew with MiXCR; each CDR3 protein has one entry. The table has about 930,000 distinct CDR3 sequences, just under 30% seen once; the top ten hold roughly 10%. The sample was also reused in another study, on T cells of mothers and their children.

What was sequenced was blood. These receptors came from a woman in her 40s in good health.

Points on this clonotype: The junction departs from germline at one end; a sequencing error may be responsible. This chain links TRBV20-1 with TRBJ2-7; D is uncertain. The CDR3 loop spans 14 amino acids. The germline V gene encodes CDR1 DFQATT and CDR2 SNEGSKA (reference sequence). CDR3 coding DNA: TGCAGAGCTAGAGACGAAGTGAGCCAAGAGGCCCAGTACTTC. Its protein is CRARDEVSQEAQYF.

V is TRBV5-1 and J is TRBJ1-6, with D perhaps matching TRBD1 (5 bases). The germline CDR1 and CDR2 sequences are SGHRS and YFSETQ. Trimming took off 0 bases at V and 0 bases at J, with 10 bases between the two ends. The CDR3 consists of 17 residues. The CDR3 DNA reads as TGCGCCAGCAGCTTGGACGGGGGAACCTCCTATAATTCACCCCTCCACTTT. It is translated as CASSLDGGTSYNSPLHF.

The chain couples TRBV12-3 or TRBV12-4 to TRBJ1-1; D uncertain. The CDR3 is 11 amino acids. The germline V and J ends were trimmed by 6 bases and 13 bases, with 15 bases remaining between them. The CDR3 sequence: CASRSLSEGFF. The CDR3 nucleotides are TGTGCCAGCAGGTCACTTTCTGAGGGTTTCTTT.

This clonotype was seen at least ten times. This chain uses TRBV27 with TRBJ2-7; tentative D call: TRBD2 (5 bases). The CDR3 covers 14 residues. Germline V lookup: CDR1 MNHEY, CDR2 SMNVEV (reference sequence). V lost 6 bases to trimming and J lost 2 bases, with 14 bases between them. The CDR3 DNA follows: TGTGCCAGCAGAGATAGCGAGATAACCTACGAGCAGTACTTC. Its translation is CASRDSEITYEQYF.

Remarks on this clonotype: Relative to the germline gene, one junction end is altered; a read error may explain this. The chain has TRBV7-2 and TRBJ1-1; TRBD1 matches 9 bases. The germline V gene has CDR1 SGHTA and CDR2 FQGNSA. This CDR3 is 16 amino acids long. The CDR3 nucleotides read TGTGCCGGCAGCTCGGATTACCTAGGGACAGGGAGGGAAGCTTTCTTT. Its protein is CAGSSDYLGTGREAFF.

CDR3 sequence (DNA): TGTGCCAGCTCACCACCGGAACAGTTGAGGACAGATACGCAGTATTTT. Translated: CASSPPEQLRTDTQYF. V usage is TRBV18 and J usage is TRBJ2-3; the D is unclear. Per the germline V gene, CDR1 is KGHSH and CDR2 is LQKENI. With 0 bases removed from V and 3 bases from J, the gap between germline ends came to 13 bases. The CDR3 length is 16 residues.

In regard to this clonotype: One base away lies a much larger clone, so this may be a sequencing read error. CDR3 nucleotide sequence: TGTGCCAGCAGAGTGGGGCCTAGCGCAGATACGCAGTATTTT. Translated, it gives CASRVGPSADTQYF. The chain uses TRBV12-3 or TRBV12-4 and TRBJ2-3; D may be TRBD2 (6 bases). CDR3 length: 14 amino acids. V lost 6 bases and J lost 4, with 14 bases in between.

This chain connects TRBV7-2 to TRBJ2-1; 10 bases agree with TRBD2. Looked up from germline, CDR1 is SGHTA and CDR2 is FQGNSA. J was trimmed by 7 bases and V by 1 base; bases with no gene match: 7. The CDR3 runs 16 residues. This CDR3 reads CASSLGRSGGRNEQFF. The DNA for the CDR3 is TGTGCCAGCAGCTTAGGCCGTAGCGGGGGGAGGAATGAGCAGTTCTTC.

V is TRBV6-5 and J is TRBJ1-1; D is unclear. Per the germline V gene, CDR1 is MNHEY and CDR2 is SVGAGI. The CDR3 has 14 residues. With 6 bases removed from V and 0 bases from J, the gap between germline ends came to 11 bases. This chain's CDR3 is CASSQGSLNTEAFF. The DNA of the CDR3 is TGTGCCAGCAGCCAAGGATCCTTGAACACTGAAGCTTTCTTT.

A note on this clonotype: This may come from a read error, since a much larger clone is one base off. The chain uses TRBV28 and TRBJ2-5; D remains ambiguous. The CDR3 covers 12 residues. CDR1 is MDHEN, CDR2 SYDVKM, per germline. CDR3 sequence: CANSPGLHQQYF. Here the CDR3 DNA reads TGTGCCAACAGTCCCGGTCTTCATCAGCAGTACTTC.

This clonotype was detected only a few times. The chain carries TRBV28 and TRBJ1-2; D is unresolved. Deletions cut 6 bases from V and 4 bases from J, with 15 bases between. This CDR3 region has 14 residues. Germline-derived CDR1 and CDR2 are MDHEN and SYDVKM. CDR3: CASSLNTQTYGYTF. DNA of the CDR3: TGTGCCAGCAGCCTGAACACGCAGACCTATGGCTACACCTTC.

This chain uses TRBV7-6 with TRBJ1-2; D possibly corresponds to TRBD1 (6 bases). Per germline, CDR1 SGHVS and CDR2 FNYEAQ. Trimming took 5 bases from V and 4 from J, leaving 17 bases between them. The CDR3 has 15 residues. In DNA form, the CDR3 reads TGTGCCAGCAGCCCATTAGGGGTGGGGGCCTATGGCTACACCTTC. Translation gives CASSPLGVGAYGYTF.

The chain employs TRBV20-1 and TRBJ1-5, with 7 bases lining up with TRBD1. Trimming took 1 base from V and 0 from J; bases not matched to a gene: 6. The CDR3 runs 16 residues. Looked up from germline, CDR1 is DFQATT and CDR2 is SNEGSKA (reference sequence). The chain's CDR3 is CSARVRDRYSNQPQHF. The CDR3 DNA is TGCAGTGCTAGAGTCCGGGACAGATATAGCAATCAGCCCCAGCATTTT.

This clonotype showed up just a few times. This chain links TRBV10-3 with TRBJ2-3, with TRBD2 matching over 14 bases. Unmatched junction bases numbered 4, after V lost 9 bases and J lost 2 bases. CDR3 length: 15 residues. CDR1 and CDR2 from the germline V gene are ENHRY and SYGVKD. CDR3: CAIGTSGGHTDTQYF. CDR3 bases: TGTGCCATTGGGACTAGCGGGGGTCACACAGATACGCAGTATTTT.

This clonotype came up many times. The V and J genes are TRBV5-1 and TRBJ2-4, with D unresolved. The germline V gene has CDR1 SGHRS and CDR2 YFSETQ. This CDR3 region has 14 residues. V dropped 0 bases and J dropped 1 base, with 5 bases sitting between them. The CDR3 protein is CASSLDHAKNIQYF. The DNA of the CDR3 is TGCGCCAGCAGCTTGGATCACGCCAAAAACATTCAGTACTTC.

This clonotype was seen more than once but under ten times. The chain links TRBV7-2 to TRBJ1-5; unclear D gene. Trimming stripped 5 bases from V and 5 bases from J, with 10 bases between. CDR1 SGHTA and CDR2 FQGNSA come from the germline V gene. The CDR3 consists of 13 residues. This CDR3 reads CASSAARDQPQHF. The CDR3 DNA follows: TGTGCCAGCAGCGCAGCCAGAGATCAGCCCCAGCATTTT.

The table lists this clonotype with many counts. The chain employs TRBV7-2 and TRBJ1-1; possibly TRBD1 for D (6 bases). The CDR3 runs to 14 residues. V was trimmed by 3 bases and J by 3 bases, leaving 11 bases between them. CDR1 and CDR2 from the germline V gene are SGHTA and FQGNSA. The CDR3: CASSFGGRDTEAFF. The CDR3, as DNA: TGTGCCAGCAGCTTTGGGGGGCGAGACACTGAAGCTTTCTTT.

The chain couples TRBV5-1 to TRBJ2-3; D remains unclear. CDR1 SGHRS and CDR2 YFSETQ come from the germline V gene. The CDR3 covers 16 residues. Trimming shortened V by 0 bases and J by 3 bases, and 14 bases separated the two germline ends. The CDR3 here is CASSLVSGVGTDTQYF. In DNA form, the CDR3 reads TGCGCCAGCAGCTTGGTATCTGGGGTAGGAACAGATACGCAGTATTTT.

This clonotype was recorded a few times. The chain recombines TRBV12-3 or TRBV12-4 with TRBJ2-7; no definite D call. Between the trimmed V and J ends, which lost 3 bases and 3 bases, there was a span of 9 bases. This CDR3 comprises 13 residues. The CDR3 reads CASSLYASYEQYF. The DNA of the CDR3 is TGTGCCAGCAGTTTGTACGCGAGCTACGAGCAGTACTTC.

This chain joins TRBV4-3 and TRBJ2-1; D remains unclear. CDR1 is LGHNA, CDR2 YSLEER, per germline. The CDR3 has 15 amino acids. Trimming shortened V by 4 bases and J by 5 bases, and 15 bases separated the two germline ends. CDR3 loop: CASSPNVGKHNEQFF. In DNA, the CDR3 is TGCGCCAGCAGCCCCAACGTAGGGAAACACAATGAGCAGTTCTTC.

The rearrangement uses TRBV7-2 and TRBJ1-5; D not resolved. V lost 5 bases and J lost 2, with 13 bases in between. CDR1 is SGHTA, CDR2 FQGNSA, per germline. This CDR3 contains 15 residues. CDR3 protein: CASSPHGVGNQPQHF. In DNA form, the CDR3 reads TGTGCCAGCAGCCCACACGGAGTCGGCAATCAGCCCCAGCATTTT.

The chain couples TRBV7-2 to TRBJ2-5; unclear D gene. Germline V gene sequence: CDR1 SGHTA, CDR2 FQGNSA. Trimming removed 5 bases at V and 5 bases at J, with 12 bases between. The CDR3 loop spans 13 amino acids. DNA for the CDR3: TGTGCCAGCAGCCCCGCTGCTACGGAGACCCAGTACTTC. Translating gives CASSPAATETQYF.

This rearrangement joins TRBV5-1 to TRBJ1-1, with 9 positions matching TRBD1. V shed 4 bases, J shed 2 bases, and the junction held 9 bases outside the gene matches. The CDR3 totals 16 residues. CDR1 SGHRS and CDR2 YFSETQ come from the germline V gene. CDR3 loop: CASSPDGQGINTEAFF. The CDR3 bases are TGCGCCAGCAGCCCAGACGGACAGGGGATTAACACTGAAGCTTTCTTT.

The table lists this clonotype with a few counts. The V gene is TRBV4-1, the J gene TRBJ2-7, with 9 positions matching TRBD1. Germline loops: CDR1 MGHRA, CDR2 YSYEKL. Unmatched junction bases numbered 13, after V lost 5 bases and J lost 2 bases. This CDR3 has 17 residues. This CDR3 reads CASSGTTGQGITYEQYF. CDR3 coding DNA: TGCGCCAGCAGCGGTACGACGGGACAGGGTATCACCTACGAGCAGTACTTC.

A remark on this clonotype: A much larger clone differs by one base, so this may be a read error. The DNA for the CDR3 is TGTACCAGCAGCTTGGCAGGAGAAACCAATGAGCAGTTCTTC. It yields the protein CTSSLAGETNEQFF. The V and J genes are TRBV5-6 and TRBJ2-1; D ambiguous. The CDR3 runs 14 residues. CDR1 is SGHDT and CDR2 is YYEEEE in the germline V gene.

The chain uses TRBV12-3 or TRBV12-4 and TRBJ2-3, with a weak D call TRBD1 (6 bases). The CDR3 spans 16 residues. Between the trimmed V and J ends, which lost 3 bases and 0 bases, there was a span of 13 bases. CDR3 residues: CASSFGQPISTDTQYF. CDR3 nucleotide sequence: TGTGCCAGCAGTTTTGGACAGCCAATAAGCACAGATACGCAGTATTTT.

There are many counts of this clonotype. In DNA, the CDR3 is TGCGCCAGCAGCTTGGAGGGTGCTCGTAACAATGAGCAGTTCTTC. This codes for CASSLEGARNNEQFF. V gene TRBV5-1 combines with J gene TRBJ2-1, with unresolved D. This CDR3 has 15 amino acids. Trimming removed 0 bases at V and 5 bases at J, with 12 bases between. Germline CDR1 and CDR2: SGHRS and YFSETQ.

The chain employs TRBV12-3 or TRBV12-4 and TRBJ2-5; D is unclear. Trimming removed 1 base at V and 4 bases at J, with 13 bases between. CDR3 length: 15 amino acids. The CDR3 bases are TGTGCCAGCAGTTTAGGTTTAGGCAAGGGAGAGACCCAGTACTTC. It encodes CASSLGLGKGETQYF.

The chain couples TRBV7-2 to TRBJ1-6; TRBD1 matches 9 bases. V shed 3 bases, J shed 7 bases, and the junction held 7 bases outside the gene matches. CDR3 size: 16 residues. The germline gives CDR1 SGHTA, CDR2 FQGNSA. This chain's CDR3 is CASSFTGGMGNSPLHF. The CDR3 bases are TGTGCCAGCAGCTTTACAGGGGGCATGGGGAATTCACCCCTCCACTTT.

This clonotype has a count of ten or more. DNA for the CDR3: TGTGCCAGCCGGGACGAACCAAGGCTAGCCAAAAACATTCAGTACTTC. Protein sequence: CASRDEPRLAKNIQYF. The J gene is TRBJ2-4, the V gene TRBV28; the D gene could be TRBD1 or TRBD2 (5 bases each). V gave up 8 bases and J gave up 0 bases, with 17 bases separating them. CDR1 MDHEN and CDR2 SYDVKM come from the germline V gene. There are 16 residues in the CDR3.

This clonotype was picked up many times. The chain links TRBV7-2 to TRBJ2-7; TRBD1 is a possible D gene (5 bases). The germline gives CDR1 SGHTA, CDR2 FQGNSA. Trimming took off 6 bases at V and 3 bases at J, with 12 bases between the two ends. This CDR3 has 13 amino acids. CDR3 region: CASSSPDSYEQYF. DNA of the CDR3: TGTGCCAGCAGTTCCCCAGACAGCTACGAGCAGTACTTC.